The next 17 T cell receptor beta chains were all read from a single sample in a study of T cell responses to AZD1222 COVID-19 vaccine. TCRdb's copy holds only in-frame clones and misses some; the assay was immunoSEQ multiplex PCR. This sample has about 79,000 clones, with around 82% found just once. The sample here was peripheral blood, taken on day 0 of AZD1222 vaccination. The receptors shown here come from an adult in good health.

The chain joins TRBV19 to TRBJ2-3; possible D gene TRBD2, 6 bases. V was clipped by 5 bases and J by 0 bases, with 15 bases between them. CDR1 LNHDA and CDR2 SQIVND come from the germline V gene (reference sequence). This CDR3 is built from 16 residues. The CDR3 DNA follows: TGTGCCAGTAGTCCACGCGGGACGTCTAGCACAGATACGCAGTATTTT. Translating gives CASSPRGTSSTDTQYF.

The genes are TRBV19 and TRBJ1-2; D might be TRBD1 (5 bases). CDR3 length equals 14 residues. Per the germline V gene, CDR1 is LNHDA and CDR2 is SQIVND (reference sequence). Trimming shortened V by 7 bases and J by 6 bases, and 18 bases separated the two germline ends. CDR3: CASKTGGYSDGYTF. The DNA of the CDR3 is TGTGCCAGTAAAACAGGAGGGTATAGTGATGGCTACACCTTC.

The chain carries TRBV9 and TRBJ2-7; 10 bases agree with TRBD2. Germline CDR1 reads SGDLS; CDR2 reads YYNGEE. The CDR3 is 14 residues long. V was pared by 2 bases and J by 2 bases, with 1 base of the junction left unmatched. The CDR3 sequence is CASSVGLAAYEQYF. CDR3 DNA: TGTGCCAGCAGCGTCGGACTAGCGGCCTACGAGCAGTACTTC.

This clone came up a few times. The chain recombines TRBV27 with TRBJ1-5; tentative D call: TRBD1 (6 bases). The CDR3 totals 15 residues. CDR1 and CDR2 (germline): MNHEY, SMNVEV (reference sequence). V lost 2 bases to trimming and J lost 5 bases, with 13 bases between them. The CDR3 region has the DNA TGTGCCAGCAGTTTAGGATGGGGGCGCGATCAGCCCCAGCATTTT. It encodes CASSLGWGRDQPQHF.

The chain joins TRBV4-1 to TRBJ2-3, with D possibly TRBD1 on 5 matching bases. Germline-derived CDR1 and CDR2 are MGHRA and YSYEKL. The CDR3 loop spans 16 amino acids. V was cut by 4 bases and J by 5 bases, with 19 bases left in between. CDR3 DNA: TGCGCCAGCAGCCCCCGACAGAGCATTCAGGGAGATACGCAGTATTTT. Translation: CASSPRQSIQGDTQYF.

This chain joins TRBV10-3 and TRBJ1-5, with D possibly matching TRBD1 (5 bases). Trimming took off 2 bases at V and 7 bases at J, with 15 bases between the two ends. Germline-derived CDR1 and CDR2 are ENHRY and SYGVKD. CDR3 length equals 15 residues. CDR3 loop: CAISEANRKSQPQHF. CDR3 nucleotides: TGTGCCATCAGTGAGGCAAACAGGAAAAGCCAGCCCCAGCATTTT.

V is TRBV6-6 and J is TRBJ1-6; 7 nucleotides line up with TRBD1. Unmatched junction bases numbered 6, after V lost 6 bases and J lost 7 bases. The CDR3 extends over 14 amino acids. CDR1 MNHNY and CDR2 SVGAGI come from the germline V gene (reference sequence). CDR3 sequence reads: CASRAGTANSPLHF. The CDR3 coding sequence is TGTGCCAGCAGGGCCGGGACAGCCAATTCACCCCTCCACTTT.

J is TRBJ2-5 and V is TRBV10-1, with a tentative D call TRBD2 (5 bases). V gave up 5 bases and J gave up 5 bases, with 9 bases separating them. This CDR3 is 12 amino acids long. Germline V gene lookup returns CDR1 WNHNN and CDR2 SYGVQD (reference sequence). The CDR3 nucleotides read TGCGCCAGCAGTTCTCCGGGGGAGACCCAGTACTTC. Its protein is CASSSPGETQYF.

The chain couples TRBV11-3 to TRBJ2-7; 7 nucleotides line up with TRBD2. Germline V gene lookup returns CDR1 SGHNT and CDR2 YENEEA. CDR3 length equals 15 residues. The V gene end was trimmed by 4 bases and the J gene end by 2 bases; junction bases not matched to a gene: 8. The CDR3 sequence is CASSSGPGGPYEQYF. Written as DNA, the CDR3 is TGTGCCAGCAGCTCCGGCCCGGGAGGACCCTACGAGCAGTACTTC.

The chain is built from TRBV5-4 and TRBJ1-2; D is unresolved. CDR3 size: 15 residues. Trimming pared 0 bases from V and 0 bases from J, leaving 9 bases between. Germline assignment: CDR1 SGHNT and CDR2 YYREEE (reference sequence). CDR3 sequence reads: CASSLDQTANYGYTF. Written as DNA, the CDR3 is TGTGCCAGCAGCTTGGACCAGACCGCTAACTATGGCTACACCTTC.

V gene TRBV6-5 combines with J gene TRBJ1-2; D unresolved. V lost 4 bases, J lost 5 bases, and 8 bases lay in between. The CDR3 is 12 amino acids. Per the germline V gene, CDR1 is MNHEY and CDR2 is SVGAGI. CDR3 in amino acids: CASSSDSYGYTF. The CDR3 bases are TGTGCCAGCAGTTCGGACTCATATGGCTACACCTTC.

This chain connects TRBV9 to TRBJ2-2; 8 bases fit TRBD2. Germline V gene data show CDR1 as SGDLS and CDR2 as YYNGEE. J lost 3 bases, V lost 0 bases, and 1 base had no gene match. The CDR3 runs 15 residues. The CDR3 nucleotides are TGTGCCAGCAGCGTAGCGGGGGGGTACACCGGGGAGCTGTTTTTT. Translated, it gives CASSVAGGYTGELFF.

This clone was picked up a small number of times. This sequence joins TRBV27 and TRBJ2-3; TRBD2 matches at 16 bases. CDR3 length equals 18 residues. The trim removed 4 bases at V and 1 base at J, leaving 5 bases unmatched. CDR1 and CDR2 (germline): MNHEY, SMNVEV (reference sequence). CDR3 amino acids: CASSSGLAGGSGTDTQYF. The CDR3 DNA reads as TGTGCCAGCAGTTCGGGACTAGCGGGAGGGTCGGGCACAGATACGCAGTATTTT.

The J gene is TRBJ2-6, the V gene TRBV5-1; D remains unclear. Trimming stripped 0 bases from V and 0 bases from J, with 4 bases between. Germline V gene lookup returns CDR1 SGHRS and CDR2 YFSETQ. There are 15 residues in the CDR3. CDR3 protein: CASSLASSGANVLTF. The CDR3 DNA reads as TGCGCCAGCAGCTTGGCCAGCTCTGGGGCCAACGTCCTGACTTTC.

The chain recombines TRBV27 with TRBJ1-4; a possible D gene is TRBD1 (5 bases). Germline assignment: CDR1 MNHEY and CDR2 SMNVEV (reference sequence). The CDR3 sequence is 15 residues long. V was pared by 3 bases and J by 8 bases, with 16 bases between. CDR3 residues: CASSFPVGAREKLFF. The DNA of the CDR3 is TGTGCCAGCAGTTTCCCCGTAGGGGCGCGGGAAAAACTGTTTTTT.

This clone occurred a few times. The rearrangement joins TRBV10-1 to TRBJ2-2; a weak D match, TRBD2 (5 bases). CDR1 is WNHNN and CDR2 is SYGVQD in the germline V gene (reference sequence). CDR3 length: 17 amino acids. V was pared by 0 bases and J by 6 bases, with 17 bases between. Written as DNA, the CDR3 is TGCGCCAGCAGTGAGTCCTTATTTAGGGAGTTTGCCGGGGAGCTGTTTTTT. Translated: CASSESLFREFAGELFF.

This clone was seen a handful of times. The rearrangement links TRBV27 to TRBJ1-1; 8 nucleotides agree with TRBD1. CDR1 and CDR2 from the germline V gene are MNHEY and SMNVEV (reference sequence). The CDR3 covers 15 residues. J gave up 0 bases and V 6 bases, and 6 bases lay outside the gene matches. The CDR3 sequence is CASRRDRPMNTEAFF. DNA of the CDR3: TGTGCCAGCAGACGGGACAGGCCTATGAACACTGAAGCTTTCTTT.